Listed here are 7 T cell receptor beta chains from one sample, sequenced in a study of beta chain features in type 1 diabetes. The study reverse transcribed the entire isolated RNA, so it sequenced expressed TCRB transcripts. Clones were read by immunoSEQ multiplex PCR, and TCRdb kept only the in-frame ones, dropping some. The table records around 400,000 clones, 10% to 15% of them present only once. Sequences were obtained from naive CD4+ T cells from blood. The receptors stem from a man between 18 and 35 years old in good health.

This clone was recorded a few times. The chain is built from TRBV6-5 and TRBJ1-2, with a weak D call TRBD1 (6 bases). Trimming cost V 5 bases and J 5 bases, with 9 bases left between them. CDR1 is MNHEY, CDR2 SVGAGI, per germline. The length of the CDR3 is 12 residues. Written as DNA, the CDR3 is TGTGCCAGCAGTAAGACAGGTTATGGCTACACCTTC. Translation: CASSKTGYGYTF.

V is TRBV15 and J is TRBJ2-7, with D tentatively TRBD1 (6 bases). V lost 5 bases, J lost 0 bases, and 14 bases lay in between. CDR1 is LNHNV and CDR2 is YYDKDF in the germline V gene (reference sequence). The CDR3 length is 15 residues. This CDR3 reads CATSLGQSSSYEQYF. The CDR3 nucleotides read TGTGCCACCAGCTTAGGACAGAGTAGCTCCTACGAGCAGTACTTC.

The chain couples TRBV11-2 to TRBJ2-2; no clear D gene. Germline assignment: CDR1 SGHAT and CDR2 FQNNGV. CDR3 length: 15 amino acids. The V gene lost 5 bases and the J gene lost 3 bases, with 13 bases spanning the gap. CDR3 sequence: CASSLRIIDTGELFF. For the CDR3, the DNA is TGTGCCAGCAGCCTCAGGATTATCGACACCGGGGAGCTGTTTTTT.

In its sample, this clone was seen a few times. V usage is TRBV29-1 and J usage is TRBJ2-5; 11 nucleotides line up with TRBD2. The last part of the DNA fits TRBJ2-7 better; the J call may be wrong. CDR3 length: 13 amino acids. CDR1 and CDR2 (germline): SQVTM, ANQGSEA. This CDR3 reads CSVGTSGFYEQYF. CDR3 sequence (DNA): TGCAGCGTTGGGACTAGCGGGTTTTACGAGCAGTACTTC.

This chain uses TRBV7-9 with TRBJ1-1, with D uncertain. This CDR3 region has 13 residues. V lost 4 bases and J 8 bases, leaving 14 bases between the germline ends. The germline V gene encodes CDR1 SEHNR and CDR2 FQNEAQ (reference sequence). CDR3 bases: TGTGCCAGCAGCTCCGCCCGACAAGCCGAAGCTTTCTTT. Its protein is CASSSARQAEAFF. Together with reference TRBV7-9 and TRBJ1-1, the CDR3 gives the full variable domain: DTGVSQNPRHKITKRGQNVTFRCDPISEHNRLYWYRQTLGQGPEFLTYFQNEAQLEKSRLLSDRFSAERPKGSFSTLEIQRTEQGDSAMYLCASSSARQAEAFFGQGTRLTVV.

The chain is built from TRBV30 and TRBJ1-2, with unresolved D. CDR1 and CDR2 from the germline V gene are GTSNPN and SVGIG (reference sequence). V was cut by 2 bases and J by 3 bases, with 7 bases left in between. The CDR3 is 12 residues long. The CDR3 sequence: CAWSPRDYGYTF. The CDR3 DNA sequence: TGTGCCTGGAGTCCGAGGGACTATGGCTACACCTTC.

There are a few counts of this clone. The chain recombines TRBV7-9 with TRBJ2-7; TRBD1 matches at 8 bases. The CDR3 has 15 residues. J was trimmed by 5 bases and V by 3 bases; bases with no gene match: 9. The germline V gene encodes CDR1 SEHNR and CDR2 FQNEAQ (reference sequence). The DNA for the CDR3 is TGTGCCAGCAGCTTTGCCCGGGACAGGTTGCACGAGCAGTACTTC. This codes for CASSFARDRLHEQYF. The full variable domain, its missing parts supplied by reference TRBV7-9 and TRBJ2-7, is DTGVSQNPRHKITKRGQNVTFRCDPISEHNRLYWYRQTLGQGPEFLTYFQNEAQLEKSRLLSDRFSAERPKGSFSTLEIQRTEQGDSAMYLCASSFARDRLHEQYFGPGTRLTVT.